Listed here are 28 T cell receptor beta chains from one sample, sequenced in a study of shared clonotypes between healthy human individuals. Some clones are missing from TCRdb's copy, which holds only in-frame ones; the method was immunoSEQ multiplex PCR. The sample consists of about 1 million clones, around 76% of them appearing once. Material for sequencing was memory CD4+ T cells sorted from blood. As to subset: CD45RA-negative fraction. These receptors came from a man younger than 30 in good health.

CDR3 amino acids: CASSFPGFSSPLHF. In DNA, the CDR3 is TGTGCCAGCAGTTTTCCAGGGTTTAGTTCACCCCTCCACTTT. This chain joins TRBV28 and TRBJ1-6; TRBD1 might be the D (5 bases). The ends were cut back, 3 bases at V and 9 bases at J, with 12 bases in the middle. Per germline, CDR1 MDHEN and CDR2 SYDVKM. The CDR3 covers 14 residues. The variable domain in full, completed from reference TRBV28 and TRBJ1-6, reads DVKVTQSSRYLVKRTGEKVFLECVQDMDHENMFWYRQDPGLGLRLIYFSYDVKMKEKGDIPEGYSVSREKKERFSLILESASTNQTSMYLCASSFPGFSSPLHFGNGTRLTVT.

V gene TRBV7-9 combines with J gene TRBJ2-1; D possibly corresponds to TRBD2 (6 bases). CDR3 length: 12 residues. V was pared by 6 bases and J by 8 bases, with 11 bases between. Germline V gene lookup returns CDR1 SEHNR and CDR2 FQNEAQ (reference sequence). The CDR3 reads CASRNREDEQFF. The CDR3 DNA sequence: TGTGCCAGCAGAAATAGGGAGGATGAGCAGTTCTTC.

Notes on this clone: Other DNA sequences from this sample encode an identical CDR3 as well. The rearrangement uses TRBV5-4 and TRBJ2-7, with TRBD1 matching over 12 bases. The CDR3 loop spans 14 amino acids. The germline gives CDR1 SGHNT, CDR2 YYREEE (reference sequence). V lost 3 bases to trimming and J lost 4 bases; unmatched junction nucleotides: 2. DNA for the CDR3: TGTGCCAGCAGCTGGGACAGGGGGCCGTACGAGCAGTACTTC. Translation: CASSWDRGPYEQYF.

The CDR3 sequence is CAISGESLGEETQYF. The CDR3 region has the DNA TGTGCCATCAGCGGTGAGAGTCTCGGGGAAGAGACCCAGTACTTC. The chain uses TRBV10-3 and TRBJ2-5; a weak D match, TRBD2 (5 bases). Trimming cost V 6 bases and J 3 bases, with 17 bases left between them. CDR1 and CDR2 (germline): ENHRY, SYGVKD. This CDR3 region has 15 residues.

The CDR3 is CASSQTGTGSYGYTF. CDR3 nucleotides: TGTGCCAGCTCACAGACCGGGACAGGGTCCTATGGCTACACCTTC. The chain links TRBV18 to TRBJ1-2, with 9 bases lining up with TRBD1. Trimming took 4 bases from V and 4 from J; bases not matched to a gene: 7. This CDR3 contains 15 residues. Germline values: CDR1 KGHSH, CDR2 LQKENI.

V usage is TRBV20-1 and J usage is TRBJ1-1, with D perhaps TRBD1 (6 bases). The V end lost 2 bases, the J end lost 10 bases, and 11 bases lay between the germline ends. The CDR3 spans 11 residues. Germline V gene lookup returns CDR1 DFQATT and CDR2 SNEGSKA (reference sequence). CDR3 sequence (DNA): TGCAGTGCTAGAAACAGGGCAGGAGCTTTCTTT. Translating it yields CSARNRAGAFF.

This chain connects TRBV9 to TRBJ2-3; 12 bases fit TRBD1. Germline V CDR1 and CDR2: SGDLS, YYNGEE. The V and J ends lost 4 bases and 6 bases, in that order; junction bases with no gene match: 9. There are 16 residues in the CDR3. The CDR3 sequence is CASSIYGTGGDDTQYF. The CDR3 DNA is TGTGCCAGCAGCATCTATGGGACAGGGGGCGACGATACGCAGTATTTT.

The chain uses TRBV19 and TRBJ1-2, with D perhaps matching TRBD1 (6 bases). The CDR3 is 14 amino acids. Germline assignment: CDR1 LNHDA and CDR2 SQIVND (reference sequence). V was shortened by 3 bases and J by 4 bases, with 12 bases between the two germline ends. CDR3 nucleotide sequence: TGTGCCAGTAGTATCCATACAGGGAGCTATGGCTACACCTTC. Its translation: CASSIHTGSYGYTF.

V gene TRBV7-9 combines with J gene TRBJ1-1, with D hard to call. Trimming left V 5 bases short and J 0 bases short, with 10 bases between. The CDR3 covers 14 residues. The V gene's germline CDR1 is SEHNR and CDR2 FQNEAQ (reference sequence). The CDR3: CASSRGGMNTEAFF. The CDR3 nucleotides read TGTGCCAGCAGCCGAGGAGGAATGAACACTGAAGCTTTCTTT.

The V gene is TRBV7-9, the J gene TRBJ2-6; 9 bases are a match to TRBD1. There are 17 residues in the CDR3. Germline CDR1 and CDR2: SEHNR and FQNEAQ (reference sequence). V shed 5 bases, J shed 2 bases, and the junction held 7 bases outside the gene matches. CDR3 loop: CASSPDRGSAGANVLTF. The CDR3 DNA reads TGTGCCAGCAGCCCAGACAGGGGGTCGGCTGGGGCCAACGTCCTGACTTTC. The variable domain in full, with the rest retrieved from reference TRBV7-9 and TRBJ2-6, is DTGVSQNPRHKITKRGQNVTFRCDPISEHNRLYWYRQTLGQGPEFLTYFQNEAQLEKSRLLSDRFSAERPKGSFSTLEIQRTEQGDSAMYLCASSPDRGSAGANVLTFGAGSRLTVL.

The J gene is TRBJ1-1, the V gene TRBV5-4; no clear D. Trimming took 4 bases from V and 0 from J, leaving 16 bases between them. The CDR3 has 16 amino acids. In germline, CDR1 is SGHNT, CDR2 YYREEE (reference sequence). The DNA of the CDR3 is TGTGCCAGCAGCCCACGCGGCGGACCCATGAACACTGAAGCTTTCTTT. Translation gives CASSPRGGPMNTEAFF.

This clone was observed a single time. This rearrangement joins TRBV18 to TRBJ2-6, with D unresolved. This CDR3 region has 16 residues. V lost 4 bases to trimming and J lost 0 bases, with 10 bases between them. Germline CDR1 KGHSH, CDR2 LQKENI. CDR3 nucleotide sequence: TGTGCCAGCTCACTCACGGCCGTCTCTGGGGCCAACGTCCTGACTTTC. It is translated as CASSLTAVSGANVLTF.

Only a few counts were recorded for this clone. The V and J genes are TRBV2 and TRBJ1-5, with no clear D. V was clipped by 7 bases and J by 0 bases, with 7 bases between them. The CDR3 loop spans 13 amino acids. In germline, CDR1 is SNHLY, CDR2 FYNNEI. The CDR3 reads CASNLDSNQPQHF. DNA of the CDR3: TGTGCCAGCAACTTGGATAGCAATCAGCCCCAGCATTTT.

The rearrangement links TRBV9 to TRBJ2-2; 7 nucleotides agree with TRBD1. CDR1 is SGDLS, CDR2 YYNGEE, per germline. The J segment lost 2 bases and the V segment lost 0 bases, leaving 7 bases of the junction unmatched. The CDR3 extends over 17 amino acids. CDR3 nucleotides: TGTGCCAGCAGCGTAGAGGGGACAGCTACCAACACCGGGGAGCTGTTTTTT. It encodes CASSVEGTATNTGELFF.

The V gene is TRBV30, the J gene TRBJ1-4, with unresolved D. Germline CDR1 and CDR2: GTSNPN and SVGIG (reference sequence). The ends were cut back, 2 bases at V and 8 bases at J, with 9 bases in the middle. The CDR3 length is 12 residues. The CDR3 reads CAWSNTREKLFF. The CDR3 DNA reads TGTGCCTGGAGTAACACGCGGGAAAAACTGTTTTTT.

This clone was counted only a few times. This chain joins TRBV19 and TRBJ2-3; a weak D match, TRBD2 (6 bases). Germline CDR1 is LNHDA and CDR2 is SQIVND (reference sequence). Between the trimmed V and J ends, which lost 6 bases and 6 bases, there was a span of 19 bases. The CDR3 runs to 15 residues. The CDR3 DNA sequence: TGTGCCAGTAGGCCGACTAGTGTATCATCCGATACGCAGTATTTT. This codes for CASRPTSVSSDTQYF.

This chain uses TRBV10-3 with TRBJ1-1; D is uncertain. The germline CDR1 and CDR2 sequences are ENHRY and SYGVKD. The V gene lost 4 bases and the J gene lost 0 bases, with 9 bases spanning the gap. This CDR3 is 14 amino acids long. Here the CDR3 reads CAISVTEMNTEAFF. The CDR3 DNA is TGTGCCATCAGTGTGACGGAAATGAACACTGAAGCTTTCTTT.

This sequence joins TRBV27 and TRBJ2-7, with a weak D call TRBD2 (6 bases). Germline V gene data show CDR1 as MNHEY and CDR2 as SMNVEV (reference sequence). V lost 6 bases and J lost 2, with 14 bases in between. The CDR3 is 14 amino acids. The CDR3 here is CASRAGRGTYEQYF. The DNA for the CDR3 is TGTGCCAGCAGGGCCGGGAGAGGGACCTACGAGCAGTACTTC.

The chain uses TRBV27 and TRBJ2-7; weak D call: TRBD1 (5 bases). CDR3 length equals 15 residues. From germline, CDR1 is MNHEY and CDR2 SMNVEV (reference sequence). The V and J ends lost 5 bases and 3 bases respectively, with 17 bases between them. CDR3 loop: CASSPTEAVGYEQYF. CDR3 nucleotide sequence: TGTGCCAGCAGTCCGACAGAGGCGGTAGGCTACGAGCAGTACTTC.

The CDR3 sequence: CASGPGLLGRQYF. In DNA, the CDR3 is TGTGCTAGTGGCCCGGGACTATTAGGAAGGCAGTACTTC. The chain combines TRBV12-5 with TRBJ2-7; TRBD2 agrees at 7 bases. After removal of 6 bases from V and 9 bases from J, the junction contained 11 bases not matched to a gene. From germline, CDR1 is LGHNT and CDR2 FRNRAP. The CDR3 is 13 amino acids.

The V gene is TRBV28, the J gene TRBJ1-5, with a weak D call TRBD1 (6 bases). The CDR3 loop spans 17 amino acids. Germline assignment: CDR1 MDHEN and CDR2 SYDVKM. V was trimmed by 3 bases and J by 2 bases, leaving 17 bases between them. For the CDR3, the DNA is TGTGCCAGCAGTTTGACAACAGGGACACCAGGCAATCAGCCCCAGCATTTT. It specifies CASSLTTGTPGNQPQHF.

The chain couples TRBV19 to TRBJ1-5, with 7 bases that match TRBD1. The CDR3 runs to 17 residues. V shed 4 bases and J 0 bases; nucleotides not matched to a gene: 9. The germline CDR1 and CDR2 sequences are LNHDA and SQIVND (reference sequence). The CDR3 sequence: CASSNIIQGYSNQPQHF. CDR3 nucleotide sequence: TGTGCCAGTAGTAACATAATACAGGGGTATAGCAATCAGCCCCAGCATTTT.

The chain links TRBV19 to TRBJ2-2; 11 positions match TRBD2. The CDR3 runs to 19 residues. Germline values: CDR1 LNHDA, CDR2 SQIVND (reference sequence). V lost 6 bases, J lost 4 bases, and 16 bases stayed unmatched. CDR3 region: CASRMGLAGGRDRTGELFF. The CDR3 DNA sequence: TGTGCCAGTAGGATGGGCCTAGCGGGAGGCAGGGATCGCACCGGGGAGCTGTTTTTT.

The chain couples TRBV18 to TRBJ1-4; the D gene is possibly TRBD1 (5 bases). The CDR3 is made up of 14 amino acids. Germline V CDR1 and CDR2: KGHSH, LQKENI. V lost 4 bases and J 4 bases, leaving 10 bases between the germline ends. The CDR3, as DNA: TGTGCCAGCTCACTGACAGCCCTTAATGAAAAACTGTTTTTT. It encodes CASSLTALNEKLFF.

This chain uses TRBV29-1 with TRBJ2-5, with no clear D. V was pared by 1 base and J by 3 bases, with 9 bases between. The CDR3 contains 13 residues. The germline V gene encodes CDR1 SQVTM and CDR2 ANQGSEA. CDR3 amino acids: CSVEVAKEETQYF. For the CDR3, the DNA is TGCAGCGTTGAAGTCGCCAAGGAAGAGACCCAGTACTTC.

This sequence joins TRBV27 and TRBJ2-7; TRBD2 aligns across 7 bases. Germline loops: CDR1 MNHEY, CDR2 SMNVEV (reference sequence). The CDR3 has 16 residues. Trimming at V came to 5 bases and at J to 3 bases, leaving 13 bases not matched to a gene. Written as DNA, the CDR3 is TGTGCCAGCAGTCCTTCTAGCGGCTATATCGTCTACGAGCAGTACTTC. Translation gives CASSPSSGYIVYEQYF.

Written as DNA, the CDR3 is TGTGCCTGGAGGCCCTTTGGCAATGTGGCCCACGAGCAGTACTTC. Protein sequence: CAWRPFGNVAHEQYF. This chain links TRBV30 with TRBJ2-7; D not certain. CDR1 and CDR2 (germline): GTSNPN, SVGIG (reference sequence). CDR3 length: 15 residues. V was pared by 3 bases and J by 5 bases, with 20 bases between.

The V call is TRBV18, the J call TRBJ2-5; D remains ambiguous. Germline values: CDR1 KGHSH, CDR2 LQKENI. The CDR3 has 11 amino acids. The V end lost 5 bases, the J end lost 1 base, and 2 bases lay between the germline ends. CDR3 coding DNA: TGTGCCAGCTCATTCCAAGAGACCCAGTACTTC. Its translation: CASSFQETQYF.